This TCR beta chain was sequenced for a study of OX40 agonist ivuxolimab in advanced cancers. Background on the study: Antecedent anti-PD-1, anti-PD-L1 or anti-CTLA-4 therapy was permissible, with about 39% having received some.

J lost 0 bases, V lost 1 base, and 10 bases had no gene match. Germline loops: CDR1 SEHNR, CDR2 FQNEAQ (reference sequence). The CDR3 loop spans 19 amino acids. Clones were sequenced by immunoSEQ multiplex PCR, and TCRdb holds only the in-frame ones, with some missing. The data hold approximately 80,000 clones, with 90% observed a single time. This sequence joins TRBV7-9 and TRBJ2-3; 10 positions agree with TRBD2. This sample comprised CD4+ or CD8+ T cells sorted from blood, obtained in a trial of the OX40 agonist ivuxolimab. The TCR sequence derives from an adult with an advanced solid tumor such as melanoma, head and neck, liver or kidney cancer. CDR3 sequence (DNA): TGTGCCAGCAGCTTAGGATTTAGCGGGGGGCCTACCAGCACAGATACGCAGTATTTT. It specifies CASSLGFSGGPTSTDTQYF.